This T cell receptor beta chain was profiled in a study of monozygotic twins with inflammatory bowel disease (dated by TCRdb to about 2019). As for the study more broadly: A total of some 30 monozygotic twin pairs were included in the full study, comprising nine German pairs (four IBD-concordant, five IBD-discordant) and 19 IBD-discordant Danish pairs. The search for disease-associated traits relied mainly on comparing IBD patients with their genetically identical healthy co-twins within discordant pairs. Each individual had, on average, about 151 000 unique TCRalpha sequences and 181 000 unique TCRbeta sequences available for analysis. General study outcomes and caveats: Compared with healthy twins, IBD patients shared fewer clonotypes with other individuals, and the difference was most pronounced in patients with signs of disease activity. Repertoire similarity did not differ between concordant and discordant twins, which could be due to limited statistical power. No single strong signal or clonotype linked to IBD turned up in the results, so the idea that one exists was not supported. Distinction between different T cell subtypes could not be achieved in the analysis. Measured by the inverse Simpson index, TCRbeta repertoire diversity was lower in IBD patients than in their healthy co-twins. Because patients received different immunosuppressive treatments, the repertoires may have picked up extra background noise and variability between individuals.

As concerns this clonotype: Its binding antigen is unknown.

From each donor, a 2.5 ml peripheral blood sample was drawn into PAXgene tubes and stored at -80 degrees C. Total RNA was isolated from whole blood with the PAXgene blood miRNA kit on an automated QIAcube, without T cell sorting. Peripheral blood from monozygotic twin pairs concordant or discordant for inflammatory bowel disease was subjected to deep TCRalpha and TCRbeta repertoire profiling with unique molecular barcoding. For every twin pair, smoking habits were documented, and each individual was categorised as a current, former or never smoker. The CDR3, cysteine through phenylalanine, is 14 amino acids long. No DNA accompanies this entry. The germline V gene sets CDR1 to MRHNA and CDR2 to SNTAGT. Library method: 5' RACE. For each TCR library, 3,000 to 4,000 ng of total RNA was used. cDNA was synthesized with SMARTScribe reverse transcriptase in eight separate reactions per sample. Unique molecular identifiers containing a 6-nucleotide sample barcode were introduced through template switching during cDNA synthesis. Amplification of TCRalpha and TCRbeta cDNA involved two nested PCRs of 16 and 9 cycles, and each PCR was followed by bead purification. Before amplification, cDNA was treated with uracil DNA-glycosylase and purified using the QIAquick PCR purification kit. In the second PCR, Illumina TruSeq-compatible adapters and sample-specific barcodes were added. TapeStation and Qubit were used to check library quality and concentration, and 4 to 6.5 ng of each library went into the pool. Pooled libraries were sequenced on an Illumina HiSeq2500 single-index Rapid Run with 2 x 100 bp reads and custom sequencing primers. The original methods were these. UMI-based consensus assembly with MiGEC version 1.2.6 was used to correct PCR and sequencing errors. V(D)J alignment, clonotype assembly and CDR3 extraction were performed with MiXCR version 2.1.1. To normalise gene usage, clonotype sharing and MAIT/NKT TCR abundance, the top 1000, 10 000 and 20 000 clonotypes in each sample were analysed. After downsampling to 27 000 UMIs, diversity was calculated as the inverse Simpson index using the vegan R package. Statistical testing used paired Mann-Whitney U tests on the discordant twin pairs and applied Benjamini-Hochberg correction for multiple testing. The reads were reprocessed in TCRdb, with one entry per CDR3 protein sequence and no accompanying DNA. The V and J calls, along with clone size, are taken from TCRdb and not from the paper's own processing. The sample table gives 330,000 or so distinct CDR3 sequences. The ten most abundant clones make up approximately 2% of the sample.

The sample comprised blood. The chain couples TRBV6-4 to TRBJ2-1; the TRBD2 assignment by TCRdb is unverifiable without DNA. This TCR was recovered from a human donor with ulcerative colitis or Crohn's disease, or a healthy co-twin of an affected twin (not recorded which). The CDR3 amino acid sequence is: CDSSESGGYDEQFF.